The 11 T cell receptor beta chains given below trace back to one sample, sequenced in a study of Graves' ophthalmopathy and Graves' hyperthyroidism. Amplified material comprised TCR beta CDR3 regions derived from RNA transcripts. RT-PCR with HTBI primers came first, then second-round multiplex PCR. From the multiplex PCR reads, TCRdb called clonotypes with MiXCR, one entry per CDR3 protein. The sample yields almost 750,000 distinct CDR3 sequences, around 40% seen once. Sequenced sample: peripheral blood. These receptors were collected from an adult man with Graves' ophthalmopathy.

V usage is TRBV12-3 or TRBV12-4 and J usage is TRBJ1-2; no clear D. Trimming removed 6 bases from V and 4 bases from J, with 18 bases in between. CDR3 size: 15 residues. DNA of the CDR3: TGTGCCAGCAGCCTCGAATCCGGGCGTTCCTATGGCTACACCTTC. Residues: CASSLESGRSYGYTF.

In this sample, this clonotype turned up once. Possible read error: a much larger clone is one base away. The genes are TRBV24-1 and TRBJ2-5, with TRBD2 identical over 9 bases. V lost 7 bases to trimming and J lost 2 bases; unmatched junction nucleotides: 10. This CDR3 is 16 amino acids long. CDR1 and CDR2 from the germline V gene are KGHDR and SFDVKD. This CDR3 reads CATSFPSTSGQETQYF. For the CDR3, the DNA is TGTGCCACCAGCTTCCCCTCGACTAGCGGACAAGAGACCCAGTACTTC.

This clonotype was picked up many times. V usage is TRBV7-3 and J usage is TRBJ2-5; tentatively, D is TRBD1 or TRBD2 (5 bases each). Looked up from germline, CDR1 is SGHTA and CDR2 is FQGTGA. The CDR3 loop spans 14 amino acids. Trimming took 4 bases from V and 5 from J, leaving 14 bases between them. In nucleotides, the CDR3 is TGTGCCAGCAGCTCCGGGGCGGTACAGGAGACCCAGTACTTC. Its protein is CASSSGAVQETQYF.

This clonotype was seen just once. This chain connects TRBV5-4 to TRBJ1-4; D is uncertain. Germline loops: CDR1 SGHNT, CDR2 YYREEE (reference sequence). The CDR3 is 15 residues long. With 0 bases removed from V and 3 bases from J, the gap between germline ends came to 9 bases. The DNA of the CDR3 is TGTGCCAGCAGCTTGGAAGGAACATCTAATGAAAAACTGTTTTTT. It translates to CASSLEGTSNEKLFF.

This clonotype was seen more than once but under ten times. The genes are TRBV5-1 and TRBJ1-5, with D perhaps matching TRBD1 (6 bases). Germline V gene data show CDR1 as SGHRS and CDR2 as YFSETQ. V lost 4 bases, J lost 4 bases, and 15 bases lay in between. The CDR3 extends over 15 amino acids. CDR3 sequence: CASSRSGGLNQPQHF. The CDR3 region has the DNA TGCGCCAGCAGCAGGTCCGGGGGGCTAAATCAGCCCCAGCATTTT. Full variable domain (outside the CDR3, taken from reference TRBV5-1 and TRBJ1-5): KAGVTQTPRYLIKTRGQQVTLSCSPISGHRSVSWYQQTPGQGLQFLFEYFSETQRNKGNFPGRFSGRQFSNSRSEMNVSTLELGDSALYLCASSRSGGLNQPQHFGDGTRLSIL.

The chain is built from TRBV4-3 and TRBJ2-7; tentative D call: TRBD2 (5 bases). V dropped 0 bases and J dropped 0 bases, with 18 bases sitting between them. Germline CDR1 LGHNA, CDR2 YSLEER. The CDR3 runs to 18 residues. The chain's CDR3 is CASSQEVGSRGNSYEQYF. The CDR3 bases are TGCGCCAGCAGCCAAGAAGTGGGGTCTCGGGGAAACTCCTACGAGCAGTACTTC.

At least ten counts were recorded for this clonotype. This chain joins TRBV7-9 and TRBJ1-3; D ambiguous. The CDR3 spans 15 residues. With 6 bases removed from V and 0 bases from J, the gap between germline ends came to 12 bases. Germline lookup yields CDR1 SEHNR and CDR2 FQNEAQ (reference sequence). The CDR3: CASRRTDYSGNTIYF. In DNA form, the CDR3 reads TGTGCCAGCAGAAGGACGGATTACTCTGGAAACACCATATATTTT.

A few counts support this clonotype. The V call is TRBV19, the J call TRBJ2-2, with 7 nucleotides matching TRBD2. CDR3 length: 16 residues. Germline trimming cut 6 bases from V and 3 bases from J; bases unmatched to any gene: 10. The germline CDR1 and CDR2 sequences are LNHDA and SQIVND (reference sequence). The CDR3 coding sequence is TGTGCCAGTAGCCCTCGGGGGGTCCGTGACACCGGGGAGCTGTTTTTT. Translated, it gives CASSPRGVRDTGELFF.

This chain connects TRBV9 to TRBJ1-6; TRBD1 matches at 10 bases. The CDR3 has 15 amino acids. In germline, CDR1 is SGDLS, CDR2 YYNGEE. The junction had 3 bases not matched to a gene; V was cut back by 4 bases and J by 5 bases. For the CDR3, the DNA is TGTGCCAGCAGCAAAGGGACAGGGGATAATTCACCCCTCCACTTT. Translation: CASSKGTGDNSPLHF.

This clonotype was observed many times. V and J are TRBV7-6 and TRBJ2-6, with 7 bases aligning to TRBD1. Germline V gene sequence: CDR1 SGHVS, CDR2 FNYEAQ. After removal of 2 bases from V and 0 bases from J, the junction contained 10 bases not matched to a gene. The CDR3 totals 19 residues. CDR3 residues: CASSLSGGQLLSGANVLTF. The CDR3 DNA follows: TGTGCCAGCAGCTTAAGTGGGGGACAGCTCCTCTCTGGGGCCAACGTCCTGACTTTC.

V usage is TRBV28 and J usage is TRBJ2-7; 8 bases agree with TRBD1. CDR1 and CDR2 from the germline V gene are MDHEN and SYDVKM. The V and J ends lost 10 bases and 3 bases, in that order; junction bases with no gene match: 8. This CDR3 contains 13 residues. CDR3 amino acids: CATATGALYEQYF. Here the CDR3 DNA reads TGTGCCACCGCGACAGGGGCGCTCTACGAGCAGTACTTC. The full variable domain, in which reference TRBV28 and TRBJ2-7 provide the parts outside the CDR3, is DVKVTQSSRYLVKRTGEKVFLECVQDMDHENMFWYRQDPGLGLRLIYFSYDVKMKEKGDIPEGYSVSREKKERFSLILESASTNQTSMYLCATATGALYEQYFGPGTRLTVT.